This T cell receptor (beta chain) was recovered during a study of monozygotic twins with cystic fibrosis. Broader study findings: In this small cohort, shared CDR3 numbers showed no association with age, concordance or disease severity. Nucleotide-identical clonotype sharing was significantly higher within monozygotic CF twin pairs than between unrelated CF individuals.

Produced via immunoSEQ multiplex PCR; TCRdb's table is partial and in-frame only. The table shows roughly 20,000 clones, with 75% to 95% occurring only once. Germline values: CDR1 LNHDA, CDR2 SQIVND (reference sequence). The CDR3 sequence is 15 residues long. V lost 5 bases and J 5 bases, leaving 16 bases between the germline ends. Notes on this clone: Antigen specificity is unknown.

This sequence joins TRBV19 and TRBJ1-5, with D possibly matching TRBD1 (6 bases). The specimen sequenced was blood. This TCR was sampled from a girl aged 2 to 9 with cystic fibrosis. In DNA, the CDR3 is TGTGCCAGTAGTCCAGACCAGGGGCACTATCAGCCCCAGCATTTT. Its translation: CASSPDQGHYQPQHF.